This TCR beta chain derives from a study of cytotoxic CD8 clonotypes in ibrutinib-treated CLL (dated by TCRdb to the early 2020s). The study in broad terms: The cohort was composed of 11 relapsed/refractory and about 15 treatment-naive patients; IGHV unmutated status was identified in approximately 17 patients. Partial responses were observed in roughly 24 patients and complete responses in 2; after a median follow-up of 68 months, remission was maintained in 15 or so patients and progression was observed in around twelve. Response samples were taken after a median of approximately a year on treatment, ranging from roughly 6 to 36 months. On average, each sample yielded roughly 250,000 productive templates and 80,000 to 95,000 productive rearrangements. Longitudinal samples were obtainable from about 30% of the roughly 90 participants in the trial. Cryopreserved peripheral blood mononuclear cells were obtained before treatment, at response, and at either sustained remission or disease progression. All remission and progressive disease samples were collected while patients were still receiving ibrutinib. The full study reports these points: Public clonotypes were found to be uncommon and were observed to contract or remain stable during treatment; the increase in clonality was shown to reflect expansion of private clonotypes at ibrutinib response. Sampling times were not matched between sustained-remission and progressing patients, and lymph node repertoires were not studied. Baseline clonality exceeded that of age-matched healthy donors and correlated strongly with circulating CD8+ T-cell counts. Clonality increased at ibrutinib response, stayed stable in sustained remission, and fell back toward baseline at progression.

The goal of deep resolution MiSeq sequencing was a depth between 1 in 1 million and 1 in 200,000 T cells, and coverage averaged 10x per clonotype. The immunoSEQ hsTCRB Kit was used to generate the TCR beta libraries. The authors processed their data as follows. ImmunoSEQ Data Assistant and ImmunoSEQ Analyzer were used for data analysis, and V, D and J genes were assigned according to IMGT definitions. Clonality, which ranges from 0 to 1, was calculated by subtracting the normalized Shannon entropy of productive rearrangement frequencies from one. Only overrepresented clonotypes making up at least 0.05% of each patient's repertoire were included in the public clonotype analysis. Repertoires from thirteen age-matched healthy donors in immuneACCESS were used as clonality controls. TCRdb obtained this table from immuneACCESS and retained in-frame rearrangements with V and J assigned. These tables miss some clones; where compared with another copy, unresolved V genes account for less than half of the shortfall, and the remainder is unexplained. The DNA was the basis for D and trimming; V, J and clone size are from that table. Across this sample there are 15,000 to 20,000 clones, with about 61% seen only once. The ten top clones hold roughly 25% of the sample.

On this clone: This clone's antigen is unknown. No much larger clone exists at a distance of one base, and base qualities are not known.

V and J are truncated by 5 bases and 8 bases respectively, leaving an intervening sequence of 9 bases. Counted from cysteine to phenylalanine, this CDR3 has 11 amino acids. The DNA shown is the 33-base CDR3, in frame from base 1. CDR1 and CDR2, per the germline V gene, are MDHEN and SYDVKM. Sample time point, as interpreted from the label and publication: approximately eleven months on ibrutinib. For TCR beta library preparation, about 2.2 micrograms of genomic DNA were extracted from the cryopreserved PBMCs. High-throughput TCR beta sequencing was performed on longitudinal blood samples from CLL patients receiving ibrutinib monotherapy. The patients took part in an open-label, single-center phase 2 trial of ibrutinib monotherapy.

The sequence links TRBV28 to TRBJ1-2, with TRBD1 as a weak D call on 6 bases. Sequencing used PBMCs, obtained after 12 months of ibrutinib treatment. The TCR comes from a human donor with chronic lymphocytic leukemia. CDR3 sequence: CASSTRGGYTF. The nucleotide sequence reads TGTGCCAGCAGTACCAGGGGCGGCTACACCTTC.